These 9 T cell receptor beta chains share one sample of origin, sequenced in a study of blood T cell repertoires in COVID-19. Using immunoSEQ multiplex PCR, the repertoire was profiled, and TCRdb retains in-frame clones only, with some absent. The data show tens of thousands of clones, about 76% seen once. Sequenced: peripheral blood. Receptor source: a man older than 75 with acute or convalescent COVID-19.

CDR3 nucleotide sequence: TGTGCCAGCAGCCAAGACGTCCGAGCCTACGAGCAGTACTTC. It codes for CASSQDVRAYEQYF. This chain joins TRBV3-1 (or the pseudogene TRBV3-2) and TRBJ2-7; D gene unclear. V gave up 0 bases and J gave up 2 bases, with 8 bases separating them. This CDR3 has 14 residues. Germline assignment: CDR1 LGHDT and CDR2 YNNKEL (reference sequence).

The chain has TRBV15 and TRBJ2-7; tentatively, D is TRBD1 (5 bases). The V end was cut by 0 bases, the J end by 4 bases, with 13 bases between. The CDR3 consists of 15 residues. Germline values: CDR1 LNHNV, CDR2 YYDKDF (reference sequence). The CDR3 bases are TGTGCCACCAGCAGAGATTACCAGGGTCCATACGAGCAGTACTTC. It encodes CATSRDYQGPYEQYF. Full variable domain (remainder filled in from reference TRBV15 and TRBJ2-7): DAMVIQNPRYQVTQFGKPVTLSCSQTLNHNVMYWYQQKSSQAPKLLFHYYDKDFNNEADTPDNFQSRRPNTSFCFLDIRSPGLGDTAMYLCATSRDYQGPYEQYFGPGTRLTVT.

This chain uses TRBV2 with TRBJ2-3, with 8 bases aligning to TRBD1. The V and J ends lost 6 bases and 2 bases, in that order; junction bases with no gene match: 7. Per germline, CDR1 SNHLY and CDR2 FYNNEI. The CDR3 totals 15 residues. The CDR3 loop is CASRTDRGYTDTQYF. The CDR3 nucleotides are TGTGCCAGCAGGACCGACAGGGGATACACAGATACGCAGTATTTT.

The chain couples TRBV3-1 (or the pseudogene TRBV3-2) to TRBJ1-3, with 8 bases identical to TRBD1. Germline V gives CDR1 LGHDT, CDR2 YNNKEL (reference sequence). The CDR3 has 18 residues. J lost 0 bases, V lost 2 bases, and 9 bases had no gene match. CDR3: CASSQKIGTGSSGNTIYF. CDR3 coding DNA: TGTGCCAGCAGCCAAAAAATCGGGACAGGAAGCTCTGGAAACACCATATATTTT.

The chain combines TRBV28 with TRBJ2-4, with D possibly TRBD1 on 6 matching bases. The CDR3 is 14 amino acids. Germline assignment: CDR1 MDHEN and CDR2 SYDVKM. Trimming cost V 2 bases and J 9 bases, with 14 bases left between them. CDR3 nucleotides: TGTGCCAGCAGTTTAGCTGGACAGCCAGGCATTCAGTACTTC. Amino acid sequence: CASSLAGQPGIQYF. The full variable domain, its missing parts supplied by reference TRBV28 and TRBJ2-4, is DVKVTQSSRYLVKRTGEKVFLECVQDMDHENMFWYRQDPGLGLRLIYFSYDVKMKEKGDIPEGYSVSREKKERFSLILESASTNQTSMYLCASSLAGQPGIQYFGAGTRLSVL.

This chain uses TRBV6-6 with TRBJ2-7, with 10 positions matching TRBD2. The CDR3 extends over 15 amino acids. V was pared by 2 bases and J by 2 bases, with 3 bases of the junction left unmatched. CDR1 MNHNY and CDR2 SVGAGI come from the germline V gene (reference sequence). The CDR3 nucleotides are TGTGCCAGCAGTTACGGAAGCGGGAGGGCCTACGAGCAGTACTTC. Residues: CASSYGSGRAYEQYF.

The chain uses TRBV6-1 and TRBJ2-6; 8 bases match TRBD1. Germline values: CDR1 MNHNS, CDR2 SASEGT. The CDR3 runs to 18 residues. Trimming took 4 bases from V and 0 from J; bases not matched to a gene: 8. The CDR3 sequence: CASSGFGQGSSGANVLTF. For the CDR3, the DNA is TGTGCCAGCAGTGGGTTCGGACAGGGTAGCTCTGGGGCCAACGTCCTGACTTTC.

Only one count was recorded for this clone. V usage is TRBV29-1 and J usage is TRBJ1-2; D not certain. The V and J ends lost 4 bases and 0 bases respectively, with 6 bases between them. CDR3 length: 12 amino acids. Germline V CDR1 and CDR2: SQVTM, ANQGSEA. The CDR3 spells CSVGEPNYGYTF. The CDR3, as DNA: TGCAGCGTTGGGGAGCCTAACTATGGCTACACCTTC.

This clone was counted between two and nine times. The V and J genes are TRBV2 and TRBJ1-5, with 9 bases matching TRBD1. This CDR3 has 14 amino acids. CDR1 and CDR2 (germline): SNHLY, FYNNEI. Losses at the gene ends were 4 bases for V and 9 bases for J; bases not matched to a gene: 7. The CDR3: CASSGQGEEGPQHF. CDR3 nucleotides: TGTGCCAGCAGTGGACAGGGGGAAGAGGGGCCCCAGCATTTT.